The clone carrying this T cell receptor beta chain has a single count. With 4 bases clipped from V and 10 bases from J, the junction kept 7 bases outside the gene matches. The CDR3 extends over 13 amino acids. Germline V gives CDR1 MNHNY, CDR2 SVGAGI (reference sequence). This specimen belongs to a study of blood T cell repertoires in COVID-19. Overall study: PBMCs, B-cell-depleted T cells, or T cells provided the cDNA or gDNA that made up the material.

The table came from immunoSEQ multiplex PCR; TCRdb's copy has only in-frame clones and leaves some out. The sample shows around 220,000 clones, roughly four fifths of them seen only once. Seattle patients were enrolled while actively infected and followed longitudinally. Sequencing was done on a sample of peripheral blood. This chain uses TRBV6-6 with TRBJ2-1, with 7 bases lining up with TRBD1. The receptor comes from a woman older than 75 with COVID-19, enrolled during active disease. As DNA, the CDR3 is TGTGCCAGCAGTTCCCCCCAGGGGGTAGAGCAGTTCTTC. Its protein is CASSSPQGVEQFF.